Presented here are 15 T cell receptor beta chains from one specimen sequenced in a study of blood T cell repertoires in COVID-19. The table came from immunoSEQ multiplex PCR; TCRdb's copy has only in-frame clones and leaves some out. The profile shows some 110,000 clones, 65% to 85% of them singletons. Specimen: peripheral blood. These receptor sequences come from a woman aged 70-85 years with acute or convalescent COVID-19.

The V gene is TRBV6-5, the J gene TRBJ2-1; 7 bases match TRBD1. V trimming: 5 bases; J trimming: 5 bases; junction bases outside the gene matches: 9. Germline lookup yields CDR1 MNHEY and CDR2 SVGAGI. The CDR3 length is 15 residues. The CDR3 here is CASSLSGGINNEQFF. CDR3 nucleotide sequence: TGTGCCAGCAGTCTCTCAGGGGGAATCAACAATGAGCAGTTCTTC.

The table lists this clone with a count of one. The gene calls are TRBV4-2 and TRBJ2-4; a possible D gene is TRBD1 (5 bases). V was shortened by 3 bases and J by 0 bases, with 21 bases between the two germline ends. The CDR3 runs to 19 residues. Germline CDR1 reads LGHNA; CDR2 reads YNFKEQ. The CDR3 loop reads CASSHLVSGLAIAKNIQYF. The CDR3 nucleotides are TGTGCCAGCAGCCATCTGGTCTCAGGGCTTGCCATAGCCAAAAACATTCAGTACTTC.

The rearrangement joins TRBV5-1 to TRBJ1-1, with D perhaps TRBD1 (5 bases). V shed 4 bases and J shed 1 base, with 14 bases lying between them. There are 15 residues in the CDR3. CDR1 and CDR2 from the germline V gene are SGHRS and YFSETQ. The CDR3: CASSPGAGSNTEAFF. CDR3 DNA sequence: TGCGCCAGCAGCCCTGGTGCAGGGTCGAACACTGAAGCTTTCTTT. Combining the CDR3 with reference TRBV5-1 and TRBJ1-1 gives the whole variable domain KAGVTQTPRYLIKTRGQQVTLSCSPISGHRSVSWYQQTPGQGLQFLFEYFSETQRNKGNFPGRFSGRQFSNSRSEMNVSTLELGDSALYLCASSPGAGSNTEAFFGQGTRLTVV.

The V call is TRBV7-9, the J call TRBJ2-3; tentatively, D is TRBD2 (6 bases). Germline V gene sequence: CDR1 SEHNR, CDR2 FQNEAQ (reference sequence). The V end was cut by 2 bases, the J end by 6 bases, with 12 bases between. The CDR3 runs 14 residues. CDR3 region: CASSLSTSFDTQYF. CDR3 coding DNA: TGTGCCAGCAGCTTAAGTACTAGCTTCGATACGCAGTATTTT.

The chain couples TRBV6-5 to TRBJ2-1; 7 bases line up with TRBD1. V was clipped by 6 bases and J by 9 bases; unmatched bases: 11. The V gene's germline CDR1 is MNHEY and CDR2 SVGAGI. CDR3 length: 14 residues. CDR3 DNA: TGTGCCAGCAGGATGTGGACAGGCCAAGGTGAGCAGTTCTTC. Translated, it gives CASRMWTGQGEQFF.

This sequence joins TRBV5-1 and TRBJ1-3; D is undetermined. V gave up 4 bases and J gave up 0 bases, with 14 bases separating them. The CDR3 extends over 16 amino acids. CDR1 is SGHRS, CDR2 YFSETQ, per germline. Here the CDR3 DNA reads TGCGCCAGCAGCGCCCCATCGGGGAGCTCTGGAAACACCATATATTTT. Protein sequence: CASSAPSGSSGNTIYF.

This clone was recorded a few times. The chain employs TRBV18 and TRBJ2-7; 7 positions match TRBD1. Trimming at V came to 4 bases and at J to 9 bases, leaving 12 bases not matched to a gene. CDR3 size: 14 residues. The germline V gene has CDR1 KGHSH and CDR2 LQKENI. CDR3 nucleotides: TGTGCCAGCTCACTCGACCGGACAGGCGCCTGGCAGTACTTC. Its protein is CASSLDRTGAWQYF.

This clone was recorded once. The chain uses TRBV5-6 and TRBJ2-1, with D possibly being TRBD2 (5 bases). With 2 bases removed from V and 6 bases from J, the gap between germline ends came to 12 bases. Germline CDR1 reads SGHDT; CDR2 reads YYEEEE. This CDR3 region has 14 residues. CDR3 nucleotide sequence: TGTGCCAGCAGCTTTGGACGGGGTGGCAATGAGCAGTTCTTC. Its translation is CASSFGRGGNEQFF.

This clone was observed a handful of times. V is TRBV9 and J is TRBJ1-2; 7 bases are shared with TRBD1. CDR3 length equals 15 residues. The V gene end was trimmed by 5 bases and the J gene end by 4 bases; junction bases not matched to a gene: 11. Germline V gives CDR1 SGDLS, CDR2 YYNGEE. CDR3 sequence: CASSASTGDGYGYTF. CDR3 DNA sequence: TGTGCCAGCAGTGCCAGCACAGGGGATGGCTATGGCTACACCTTC.

This clone was seen only once. V usage is TRBV19 and J usage is TRBJ1-4; TRBD1 aligns across 9 bases. The CDR3 has 16 amino acids. The ends lost 5 bases at V and 4 bases at J; junction bases unmatched: 8. The germline V gene encodes CDR1 LNHDA and CDR2 SQIVND (reference sequence). CDR3: CASSPGDRVFNEKLFF. In nucleotides, the CDR3 is TGTGCCAGTAGTCCAGGGGACAGGGTGTTTAATGAAAAACTGTTTTTT.

The rearrangement uses TRBV7-2 and TRBJ1-1; unclear D gene. The CDR3 totals 13 residues. Germline CDR1 SGHTA, CDR2 FQGNSA. The V end was cut by 1 base, the J end by 5 bases, with 8 bases between. CDR3 coding DNA: TGTGCCAGCAGCTTAGAGATGGAGACTGAAGCTTTCTTT. Its translation: CASSLEMETEAFF. Filled out from reference TRBV7-2 and TRBJ1-1, the complete variable domain reads GAGVSQSPSNKVTEKGKDVELRCDPISGHTALYWYRQSLGQGLEFLIYFQGNSAPDKSGLPSDRFSAERTGGSVSTLTIQRTQQEDSAVYLCASSLEMETEAFFGQGTRLTVV.

The chain uses TRBV5-4 and TRBJ2-5; tentative D call: TRBD2 (5 bases). Germline-derived CDR1 and CDR2 are SGHNT and YYREEE (reference sequence). Trimming took off 0 bases at V and 4 bases at J, with 10 bases between the two ends. The length of the CDR3 is 14 residues. The CDR3 DNA follows: TGTGCCAGCAGCTTGGCCGGGGTGGGAGAGACCCAGTACTTC. Translating it yields CASSLAGVGETQYF.

V is TRBV6-2 or TRBV6-3 and J is TRBJ2-1; 9 bases fit TRBD2. CDR3 size: 19 residues. The germline V gene encodes CDR1 MNHEY and CDR2 SVGEGT. V shed 0 bases and J 5 bases; nucleotides not matched to a gene: 14. The CDR3 DNA sequence: TGTGCCAGCAGTTACTCGACAGCGGGGGGAAGAAGCCGGAACAATGAGCAGTTCTTC. Translation gives CASSYSTAGGRSRNNEQFF.

This chain joins TRBV11-3 and TRBJ2-3, with 8 bases identical to TRBD1. Germline lookup yields CDR1 SGHNT and CDR2 YENEEA. The junction had 6 bases not matched to a gene; V was cut back by 5 bases and J by 5 bases. The CDR3 covers 14 residues. This CDR3 is CASSAVDRGDTQYF. In nucleotides, the CDR3 is TGTGCCAGCAGCGCCGTAGACAGGGGAGATACGCAGTATTTT.

The chain joins TRBV11-3 to TRBJ1-1; 8 bases fit TRBD1. The J segment lost 5 bases and the V segment lost 7 bases, leaving 21 bases of the junction unmatched. This CDR3 region has 18 residues. From germline, CDR1 is SGHNT and CDR2 YENEEA. The CDR3: CASNSLRPEQGVMTEAFF. The CDR3 DNA is TGTGCCAGCAACTCTCTAAGACCCGAACAGGGGGTAATGACTGAAGCTTTCTTT. Filled out from reference TRBV11-3 and TRBJ1-1, the complete variable domain reads EAGVVQSPRYKIIEKKQPVAFWCNPISGHNTLYWYLQNLGQGPELLIRYENEEAVDDSQLPKDRFSAERLKGVDSTLKIQPAELGDSAVYLCASNSLRPEQGVMTEAFFGQGTRLTVV.